Below, 30 T cell receptor beta chains from the same sample are listed, as sequenced in a study of technical replicates of blood from a handful of donors. The protocol was immunoSEQ multiplex PCR, while the TCRdb copy is restricted to in-frame clones and leaves out a portion. The table has around 92,000 clones, approximately 96% seen once. The sequencing sample was made of T cells isolated from PBMCs. The origin of the receptors is a human donor in good health.

V gene TRBV5-1 combines with J gene TRBJ2-1; the match to TRBD2 covers 14 bases. With V trimmed by 4 bases and J by 4 bases, 7 bases remained unmatched. The CDR3 totals 17 residues. Germline loops: CDR1 SGHRS, CDR2 YFSETQ. For the CDR3, the DNA is TGCGCCAGCAGCAACAGACTAGCGGGGGGGGCATACAATGAGCAGTTCTTC. It translates to CASSNRLAGGAYNEQFF. Looking up the rest from reference TRBV5-1 and TRBJ2-1 gives the full variable domain: KAGVTQTPRYLIKTRGQQVTLSCSPISGHRSVSWYQQTPGQGLQFLFEYFSETQRNKGNFPGRFSGRQFSNSRSEMNVSTLELGDSALYLCASSNRLAGGAYNEQFFGPGTRLTVL.

This chain joins TRBV7-8 and TRBJ2-3, with 8 bases identical to TRBD2. Trimming at V came to 0 bases and at J to 5 bases, leaving 7 bases not matched to a gene. There are 16 residues in the CDR3. From germline, CDR1 is SGHVS and CDR2 FQNEAQ. The CDR3 DNA sequence: TGTGCCAGCAGCTTAGCGCGGGGGGCCGGACTAGATACGCAGTATTTT. It translates to CASSLARGAGLDTQYF.

The genes are TRBV2 and TRBJ2-5, with 12 bases aligning to TRBD2. The CDR3 consists of 16 residues. Germline loops: CDR1 SNHLY, CDR2 FYNNEI. After removal of 6 bases from V and 5 bases from J, the junction contained 10 bases not matched to a gene. The CDR3 sequence: CASSELAGGPRETQYF. In DNA, the CDR3 is TGTGCCAGCAGCGAGCTAGCGGGAGGGCCCCGTGAGACCCAGTACTTC. The variable domain in full, completed from reference TRBV2 and TRBJ2-5, reads EPEVTQTPSHQVTQMGQEVILRCVPISNHLYFYWYRQILGQKVEFLVSFYNNEISEKSEIFDDQFSVERPDGSNFTLKIRSTKLEDSAMYFCASSELAGGPRETQYFGPGTRLLVL.

The J gene is TRBJ1-2, the V gene TRBV5-5; D remains unclear. Germline assignment: CDR1 SGHKS and CDR2 YYEKEE (reference sequence). The CDR3 contains 12 residues. With 0 bases removed from V and 5 bases from J, the gap between germline ends came to 5 bases. The CDR3 protein is CASSLGTYGYTF. DNA for the CDR3: TGTGCCAGCAGCTTGGGGACTTATGGCTACACCTTC.

The chain recombines TRBV25-1 with TRBJ1-4, with unresolved D. The ends were cut back, 8 bases at V and 2 bases at J, with 15 bases in the middle. CDR3 size: 15 residues. Germline CDR1 and CDR2: MGHDK and SYGVNS. CDR3 residues: CASSEGRSTNEKLFF. The CDR3 DNA is TGTGCCAGCTCAGAGGGAAGGTCTACTAATGAAAAACTGTTTTTT. Together with reference TRBV25-1 and TRBJ1-4, the CDR3 gives the full variable domain: EADIYQTPRYLVIGTGKKITLECSQTMGHDKMYWYQQDPGMELHLIHYSYGVNSTEKGDLSSESTVSRIRTEHFPLTLESARPSHTSQYLCASSEGRSTNEKLFFGSGTQLSVL.

V is TRBV5-1 and J is TRBJ2-1; 10 bases agree with TRBD2. Trimming took 0 bases from V and 4 from J; bases not matched to a gene: 7. Germline CDR1 and CDR2: SGHRS and YFSETQ. The CDR3 is 17 amino acids. CDR3 coding DNA: TGCGCCAGCAGCTTGGTCCCTAGCGGGAGTACTTACAATGAGCAGTTCTTC. Translation gives CASSLVPSGSTYNEQFF.

This rearrangement joins TRBV7-7 to TRBJ2-5; the match to TRBD1 covers 7 bases. The germline V gene has CDR1 SSHAT and CDR2 FNYEAQ (reference sequence). The CDR3 sequence is 14 residues long. J was trimmed by 5 bases and V by 3 bases; bases with no gene match: 6. CDR3 amino acids: CASSFNRGSETQYF. The CDR3 region has the DNA TGTGCCAGCAGCTTTAACAGGGGCTCGGAGACCCAGTACTTC.

The J gene is TRBJ1-1, the V gene TRBV19, with D uncertain. Germline assignment: CDR1 LNHDA and CDR2 SQIVND (reference sequence). Trimming stripped 0 bases from V and 5 bases from J, with 16 bases between. The CDR3 has 16 residues. The CDR3 sequence is CASSIDRISGRTEAFF. CDR3 DNA: TGTGCCAGTAGTATAGATCGTATCAGCGGGAGGACTGAAGCTTTCTTT.

V is TRBV7-9 and J is TRBJ1-2; D may be TRBD1 (6 bases). V was pared by 5 bases and J by 4 bases, with 14 bases between. The germline CDR1 and CDR2 sequences are SEHNR and FQNEAQ (reference sequence). This CDR3 spans 14 amino acids. CDR3 protein: CASSQGHKSYGYTF. The DNA of the CDR3 is TGTGCCAGCAGCCAGGGACACAAAAGCTATGGCTACACCTTC.

The J gene is TRBJ2-3, the V gene TRBV10-3, with 12 positions matching TRBD2. After removal of 8 bases from V and 2 bases from J, the junction contained 17 bases not matched to a gene. Germline CDR1 ENHRY, CDR2 SYGVKD. This CDR3 has 19 residues. Here the CDR3 DNA reads TGTGCCATCGGATCGGCTAGCGGGAGGGCTAAACTTCCCACAGATACGCAGTATTTT. Amino acids: CAIGSASGRAKLPTDTQYF.

A single count supports this clone. This chain connects TRBV18 to TRBJ1-5, with 7 positions matching TRBD1. CDR1 KGHSH and CDR2 LQKENI come from the germline V gene. Germline trimming cut 3 bases from V and 1 base from J; bases unmatched to any gene: 0. The CDR3 has 14 amino acids. As DNA, the CDR3 is TGTGCCAGCTCACCGGGACAGAGCAATCAGCCCCAGCATTTT. As protein: CASSPGQSNQPQHF.

The sample holds one count of this clone. The chain has TRBV28 and TRBJ1-1; D gene uncertain. The CDR3 contains 16 residues. Germline assignment: CDR1 MDHEN and CDR2 SYDVKM. V was pared by 3 bases and J by 5 bases, with 19 bases between. CDR3 DNA sequence: TGTGCCAGCAGTTTTAGTCTATTCCACACCGGGACTGAAGCTTTCTTT. It is translated as CASSFSLFHTGTEAFF. The full variable domain, its missing parts supplied by reference TRBV28 and TRBJ1-1, is DVKVTQSSRYLVKRTGEKVFLECVQDMDHENMFWYRQDPGLGLRLIYFSYDVKMKEKGDIPEGYSVSREKKERFSLILESASTNQTSMYLCASSFSLFHTGTEAFFGQGTRLTVV.

This clone was detected only once. The chain has TRBV5-1 and TRBJ2-7; weak D call: TRBD1 (6 bases). Germline V gene sequence: CDR1 SGHRS, CDR2 YFSETQ. The CDR3 is made up of 15 amino acids. The V end was cut by 0 bases, the J end by 1 base, with 11 bases between. DNA for the CDR3: TGCGCCAGCAGCTTGGATGGGGGCAGGTCCTACGAGCAGTACTTC. Translation gives CASSLDGGRSYEQYF.

The chain recombines TRBV5-4 with TRBJ1-1; 7 nucleotides line up with TRBD1. The CDR3 has 18 amino acids. Germline CDR1 reads SGHNT; CDR2 reads YYREEE (reference sequence). V lost 0 bases, J lost 1 base, and 12 bases stayed unmatched. The CDR3 sequence: CASSLELGGGTANTEAFF. The DNA for the CDR3 is TGTGCCAGCAGCTTGGAACTAGGGGGCGGGACAGCGAACACTGAAGCTTTCTTT. Full variable domain (remainder filled in from reference TRBV5-4 and TRBJ1-1): ETGVTQSPTHLIKTRGQQVTLRCSSQSGHNTVSWYQQALGQGPQFIFQYYREEENGRGNFPPRFSGLQFPNYSSELNVNALELDDSALYLCASSLELGGGTANTEAFFGQGTRLTVV.

The rearrangement uses TRBV27 and TRBJ1-5; the D is unclear. Trimming took off 1 base at V and 2 bases at J, with 9 bases between the two ends. Germline values: CDR1 MNHEY, CDR2 SMNVEV (reference sequence). The CDR3 contains 15 residues. The CDR3 protein is CASSLWLSRNQPQHF. CDR3 coding DNA: TGTGCCAGCAGTTTATGGTTGAGCCGCAATCAGCCCCAGCATTTT.

The chain recombines TRBV19 with TRBJ2-7, with D possibly being TRBD1 (6 bases). Between the trimmed V and J ends, which lost 8 bases and 0 bases, there was a span of 14 bases. Germline V gene data show CDR1 as LNHDA and CDR2 as SQIVND (reference sequence). CDR3 size: 14 residues. This CDR3 reads CASSWGRNSYEQYF. The CDR3 DNA is TGTGCCAGTTCTTGGGGGCGGAACTCCTACGAGCAGTACTTC.

The rearrangement uses TRBV5-1 and TRBJ2-5, with D perhaps TRBD1 (5 bases). V was shortened by 0 bases and J by 0 bases, with 6 bases between the two germline ends. Germline loops: CDR1 SGHRS, CDR2 YFSETQ. This CDR3 comprises 14 residues. The CDR3 protein is CASSLGQNQETQYF. The CDR3 coding sequence is TGCGCCAGCAGCTTGGGACAGAACCAAGAGACCCAGTACTTC.

In its sample, this clone was seen once. The chain couples TRBV5-1 to TRBJ1-4; no clear D. Germline lookup yields CDR1 SGHRS and CDR2 YFSETQ. Trimming took 5 bases from V and 4 from J, leaving 15 bases between them. The CDR3 has 15 amino acids. This chain's CDR3 is CASRPDPQNNEKLFF. The CDR3 DNA reads as TGCGCCAGCAGGCCCGACCCACAGAATAATGAAAAACTGTTTTTT.

V gene TRBV4-1 combines with J gene TRBJ1-5, with 11 bases identical to TRBD1. V gave up 4 bases and J gave up 6 bases; unmatched junction bases: 8. This CDR3 is built from 16 residues. Germline V gene lookup returns CDR1 MGHRA and CDR2 YSYEKL. CDR3 loop: CASSLIGQGAGQPQHF. In nucleotides, the CDR3 is TGCGCCAGCAGCCTCATCGGACAGGGGGCAGGTCAGCCCCAGCATTTT.

This sequence joins TRBV29-1 and TRBJ1-5; 8 bases match TRBD1. Germline CDR1 and CDR2: SQVTM and ANQGSEA. The CDR3 spans 14 residues. J gave up 0 bases and V 6 bases, and 4 bases lay outside the gene matches. The CDR3 DNA reads TGCAGCGTCCTGACAGGGGATAGCAATCAGCCCCAGCATTTT. Protein: CSVLTGDSNQPQHF.

The chain links TRBV5-8 to TRBJ1-5; no clear D gene. The CDR3 is made up of 17 amino acids. Germline lookup yields CDR1 SGHTS and CDR2 YDEGEE. Between the trimmed V and J ends, which lost 6 bases and 3 bases, there was a span of 22 bases. CDR3 loop: CASTPGYFGGINQPQHF. The CDR3, as DNA: TGTGCCAGCACCCCGGGGTATTTTGGCGGTATCAATCAGCCCCAGCATTTT.

The V gene is TRBV7-8, the J gene TRBJ1-1; D is unresolved. CDR1 is SGHVS, CDR2 FQNEAQ, per germline. V dropped 5 bases and J dropped 0 bases, with 10 bases sitting between them. The CDR3 sequence is 14 residues long. CDR3 residues: CASSLTEMNTEAFF. The CDR3 DNA reads as TGTGCCAGCAGCCTCACAGAGATGAACACTGAAGCTTTCTTT.

The chain couples TRBV4-1 to TRBJ1-5; D is possibly TRBD1 (5 bases). V was shortened by 4 bases and J by 7 bases, with 17 bases between the two germline ends. CDR3 size: 15 residues. CDR1 and CDR2 (germline): MGHRA, YSYEKL. In DNA, the CDR3 is TGCGCCAGCAGCCTCGGCGGGGGGGAAGTACAGCCCCAGCATTTT. This encodes CASSLGGGEVQPQHF.

This chain connects TRBV4-1 to TRBJ1-4; 9 bases match TRBD1. Germline assignment: CDR1 MGHRA and CDR2 YSYEKL. The CDR3 spans 14 residues. After removal of 10 bases from V and 7 bases from J, the junction contained 10 bases not matched to a gene. The DNA for the CDR3 is TGCGCCACCGGACGGACAGGGGTGTTTGAAAAACTGTTTTTT. It encodes CATGRTGVFEKLFF.

The rearrangement joins TRBV5-5 to TRBJ1-1, with a tentative D call TRBD1 (5 bases). With 10 bases removed from V and 4 bases from J, the gap between germline ends came to 17 bases. CDR3 size: 13 residues. Per the germline V gene, CDR1 is SGHKS and CDR2 is YYEKEE (reference sequence). The CDR3 loop is CASSGVGGTEAFF. In DNA form, the CDR3 reads TGTGCCTCCTCGGGGGTAGGTGGCACTGAAGCTTTCTTT.

This clone was picked up one time. The chain is built from TRBV28 and TRBJ1-4; 7 bases are shared with TRBD1. After removal of 2 bases from V and 10 bases from J, the junction contained 10 bases not matched to a gene. CDR1 MDHEN and CDR2 SYDVKM come from the germline V gene. The CDR3 has 15 amino acids. CDR3 in DNA: TGTGCCAGCAGTTTAAAGACAGGGTTAACGGGAAAACTGTTTTTT. This encodes CASSLKTGLTGKLFF.

CDR3: CATRGLRTSGTTYNEQFF. In DNA form, the CDR3 reads TGTGCCACTAGGGGACTCAGGACTAGCGGGACAACCTACAATGAGCAGTTCTTC. The V and J genes are TRBV28 and TRBJ2-1; 12 bases fit TRBD2. This CDR3 has 18 residues. V lost 10 bases to trimming and J lost 2 bases; unmatched junction nucleotides: 15. Per the germline V gene, CDR1 is MDHEN and CDR2 is SYDVKM.

The chain couples TRBV7-6 to TRBJ2-3; D is possibly TRBD1 (6 bases). Trimming pared 5 bases from V and 4 bases from J, leaving 13 bases between. Per the germline V gene, CDR1 is SGHVS and CDR2 is FNYEAQ. This CDR3 comprises 14 residues. CDR3 protein: CASSLVAGADTQYF. The CDR3 coding sequence is TGTGCCAGCAGCCTCGTGGCAGGGGCAGATACGCAGTATTTT.

The chain uses TRBV11-2 and TRBJ1-1, with 8 bases that match TRBD1. The V and J ends lost 5 bases and 0 bases, in that order; junction bases with no gene match: 11. This CDR3 region has 17 residues. Germline V gene sequence: CDR1 SGHAT, CDR2 FQNNGV. The CDR3 spells CASSPGGIRGLNTEAFF. DNA for the CDR3: TGTGCCAGCAGCCCCGGGGGTATCAGGGGGCTGAACACTGAAGCTTTCTTT.

J is TRBJ1-1 and V is TRBV7-2; D call uncertain. This CDR3 comprises 15 residues. Germline V gene lookup returns CDR1 SGHTA and CDR2 FQGNSA. V lost 2 bases and J 3 bases, leaving 13 bases between the germline ends. The CDR3 DNA reads TGTGCCAGCAGCTTATATTCTCTCCGGGACACTGAAGCTTTCTTT. This sequence encodes CASSLYSLRDTEAFF.